These 27 T cell receptor beta chains originate from one sample sequenced in a study of Ad26.COV2.S vaccination and SARS-CoV-2 variants. Treatment meaning: 15 to 20 received Ad26.COV2.S at low or high dose, single or two shots; about 5 received placebo; per-sample allocation not given. Samples were taken on day 63 after the first vaccine or placebo injection. The repertoire was sequenced with immunoSEQ multiplex PCR; TCRdb's copy has only in-frame clones and lacks some. The sample comprises fewer than 600,000 clones, nearly 90% of which are singletons, and around 1.8% rests with the top ten. The sequencing here drew on peripheral blood, taken in a trial of Ad26.COV2.S vaccine versus placebo. The receptors stem from a person between 18 and 65 years old who received the Ad26.COV2.S COVID-19 vaccine or a placebo.

This rearrangement joins TRBV18 to TRBJ2-1; maybe TRBD2 (5 bases). The CDR3 has 16 amino acids. Germline V gene sequence: CDR1 KGHSH, CDR2 LQKENI. V gave up 6 bases and J gave up 1 base, with 16 bases separating them. The DNA of the CDR3 is TGTGCCAGCTCCCGGCGAGGGTCTACGTCCTACAATGAGCAGTTCTTC. It codes for CASSRRGSTSYNEQFF.

This clone has only one observation. The same CDR3 can be traced to other DNA sequences in this sample. The chain employs TRBV18 and TRBJ2-7; D unclear. The CDR3 runs to 13 residues. Germline lookup yields CDR1 KGHSH and CDR2 LQKENI. V gave up 3 bases and J gave up 0 bases, with 6 bases separating them. This CDR3 reads CASSPPSSYEQYF. The CDR3 bases are TGTGCCAGCTCACCCCCTAGCTCCTACGAGCAGTACTTC.

The chain employs TRBV7-2 and TRBJ2-7; the match to TRBD2 covers 13 bases. V gave up 4 bases and J gave up 3 bases; unmatched junction bases: 3. Germline loops: CDR1 SGHTA, CDR2 FQGNSA. The CDR3 length is 15 residues. This chain's CDR3 is CASSSTSGGFYEQYF. The CDR3 DNA reads TGTGCCAGCAGCTCGACTAGCGGGGGGTTCTACGAGCAGTACTTC. The variable domain in full, with the rest retrieved from reference TRBV7-2 and TRBJ2-7, is GAGVSQSPSNKVTEKGKDVELRCDPISGHTALYWYRQSLGQGLEFLIYFQGNSAPDKSGLPSDRFSAERTGGSVSTLTIQRTQQEDSAVYLCASSSTSGGFYEQYFGPGTRLTVT.

This clone was counted once. The V gene is TRBV9, the J gene TRBJ1-3; 8 nucleotides line up with TRBD1. The CDR3 sequence is 14 residues long. With V trimmed by 5 bases and J by 2 bases, 3 bases remained unmatched. Germline loops: CDR1 SGDLS, CDR2 YYNGEE. In DNA form, the CDR3 reads TGTGCCAGCAGTGAACAGGGGGCTGGAAACACCATATATTTT. As protein: CASSEQGAGNTIYF.

The chain joins TRBV5-1 to TRBJ2-2; D is possibly TRBD2 (5 bases). Germline V gene lookup returns CDR1 SGHRS and CDR2 YFSETQ. The CDR3 has 14 residues. V dropped 3 bases and J dropped 3 bases, with 9 bases sitting between them. CDR3 sequence reads: CASSWGADTGELFF. The CDR3 DNA reads TGCGCCAGCAGCTGGGGAGCAGACACCGGGGAGCTGTTTTTT.

This clone was seen only once. The V gene is TRBV6-2 or TRBV6-3, the J gene TRBJ1-5; the D is unclear. Germline V gene sequence: CDR1 MNHEY, CDR2 SVGEGT. The CDR3 is 13 residues long. The V and J ends lost 2 bases and 7 bases respectively, with 9 bases between them. This chain's CDR3 is CASSYTSNQPQHF. CDR3 nucleotide sequence: TGTGCCAGCAGTTACACCTCGAACCAGCCCCAGCATTTT.

This chain joins TRBV9 and TRBJ1-5, with TRBD1 matching over 7 bases. V was pared by 3 bases and J by 5 bases, with 8 bases of the junction left unmatched. Germline CDR1 SGDLS, CDR2 YYNGEE. The CDR3 length is 15 residues. CDR3 DNA: TGTGCCAGCAGCGGAACAGGGGACAACTATCAGCCCCAGCATTTT. It translates to CASSGTGDNYQPQHF.

The genes are TRBV27 and TRBJ2-3; no firm D call. V was pared by 2 bases and J by 3 bases, with 6 bases between. Germline CDR1 reads MNHEY; CDR2 reads SMNVEV (reference sequence). CDR3 length equals 13 residues. DNA for the CDR3: TGTGCCAGCAGTTTAGCGACGACAGATACGCAGTATTTT. Translation: CASSLATTDTQYF.

The chain joins TRBV7-3 to TRBJ2-1; 7 bases are shared with TRBD2. The germline V gene has CDR1 SGHTA and CDR2 FQGTGA. After removal of 2 bases from V and 4 bases from J, the junction contained 8 bases not matched to a gene. The CDR3 totals 16 residues. Here the CDR3 reads CASSLWASGLYNEQFF. DNA of the CDR3: TGTGCCAGCAGCTTATGGGCTAGCGGATTGTACAATGAGCAGTTCTTC.

V gene TRBV6-2 or TRBV6-3 combines with J gene TRBJ2-3, with D maybe TRBD1 (8 bases). Trimming left V 6 bases short and J 2 bases short, with 15 bases between. Germline lookup yields CDR1 MNHEY and CDR2 SVGEGT. This CDR3 comprises 15 residues. The CDR3 bases are TGTGCCAGCAGCAATACAGGGGGGGCCACAGATACGCAGTATTTT. Encoded protein: CASSNTGGATDTQYF.

The chain has TRBV5-1 and TRBJ2-7, with TRBD1 as a possible D gene (6 bases). The germline V gene has CDR1 SGHRS and CDR2 YFSETQ. V dropped 0 bases and J dropped 5 bases, with 9 bases sitting between them. The CDR3 spans 13 residues. This chain's CDR3 is CASSLVGAHEQYF. DNA of the CDR3: TGCGCCAGCAGCTTGGTGGGGGCTCACGAGCAGTACTTC. Supplemented by reference TRBV5-1 and TRBJ2-7, the full variable domain reads KAGVTQTPRYLIKTRGQQVTLSCSPISGHRSVSWYQQTPGQGLQFLFEYFSETQRNKGNFPGRFSGRQFSNSRSEMNVSTLELGDSALYLCASSLVGAHEQYFGPGTRLTVT.

The J gene is TRBJ2-7, the V gene TRBV14; 7 bases agree with TRBD1. Trimming removed 1 base from V and 2 bases from J; junction bases left unmatched: 11. This CDR3 spans 17 amino acids. Germline CDR1 reads SGHDN; CDR2 reads FVKESK. Here the CDR3 DNA reads TGTGCCAGCAGCCAAGTGTGGAGACAGGGAGTCCCCTACGAGCAGTACTTC. It yields the protein CASSQVWRQGVPYEQYF. The full variable domain, in which reference TRBV14 and TRBJ2-7 provide the parts outside the CDR3, is EAGVTQFPSHSVIEKGQTVTLRCDPISGHDNLYWYRRVMGKEIKFLLHFVKESKQDESGMPNNRFLAERTGGTYSTLKVQPAELEDSGVYFCASSQVWRQGVPYEQYFGPGTRLTVT.

The chain links TRBV5-1 to TRBJ1-2; tentatively, D is TRBD1 (6 bases). Germline CDR1 SGHRS, CDR2 YFSETQ. The germline V and J ends were trimmed by 4 bases and 8 bases, with 15 bases remaining between them. This CDR3 spans 13 amino acids. In nucleotides, the CDR3 is TGCGCCAGCAGCCCAAACGGGGGCATCGGCTACACCTTC. It codes for CASSPNGGIGYTF.

This clone was seen at least ten times. This rearrangement joins TRBV27 to TRBJ2-5; 14 positions match TRBD2. After removal of 4 bases from V and 5 bases from J, the junction contained 6 bases not matched to a gene. The CDR3 sequence is 16 residues long. Germline CDR1 reads MNHEY; CDR2 reads SMNVEV (reference sequence). The CDR3 region is CASSSGLAGGGETQYF. The CDR3 DNA follows: TGTGCCAGCAGTTCCGGACTAGCGGGAGGCGGGGAGACCCAGTACTTC.

The J gene is TRBJ1-6, the V gene TRBV30; TRBD1 matches at 11 bases. The germline V gene encodes CDR1 GTSNPN and CDR2 SVGIG (reference sequence). This CDR3 has 14 residues. After removal of 5 bases from V and 4 bases from J, the junction contained 1 base not matched to a gene. CDR3 in amino acids: CAWGQGAYNSPLHF. Written as DNA, the CDR3 is TGTGCCTGGGGACAGGGGGCGTATAATTCACCCCTCCACTTT.

The V and J genes are TRBV12-3 or TRBV12-4 and TRBJ1-1, with 7 bases lining up with TRBD1. V gave up 6 bases and J gave up 7 bases; unmatched junction bases: 5. The CDR3 has 12 amino acids. The CDR3 protein is CASSQQGGEAFF. CDR3 DNA: TGTGCCAGCAGCCAGCAGGGGGGTGAAGCTTTCTTT.

The chain combines TRBV27 with TRBJ2-7, with 8 nucleotides matching TRBD1. Per germline, CDR1 MNHEY and CDR2 SMNVEV (reference sequence). J gave up 2 bases and V 3 bases, and 0 bases lay outside the gene matches. The CDR3 runs to 13 residues. In DNA form, the CDR3 reads TGTGCCAGCAGTTTGACAGGGGCCTACGAGCAGTACTTC. Translated: CASSLTGAYEQYF.

The chain employs TRBV11-2 and TRBJ2-1, with 11 bases aligning to TRBD2. The junction had 16 bases not matched to a gene; V was cut back by 7 bases and J by 5 bases. Germline V gives CDR1 SGHAT, CDR2 FQNNGV. The CDR3 contains 18 residues. The CDR3: CASTWGFSGRAVDNEQFF. In DNA, the CDR3 is TGTGCCAGCACCTGGGGGTTTAGCGGGAGGGCCGTCGACAATGAGCAGTTCTTC.

The rearrangement uses TRBV29-1 and TRBJ2-1, with TRBD2 matching 11 bases. With V trimmed by 3 bases and J by 7 bases, 8 bases remained unmatched. This CDR3 spans 15 amino acids. Germline CDR1 is SQVTM and CDR2 is ANQGSEA. CDR3 in amino acids: CSVERGLAANNEQFF. The CDR3 bases are TGCAGCGTTGAGAGGGGACTAGCGGCCAATAATGAGCAGTTCTTC.

The genes are TRBV6-6 and TRBJ2-1; 10 nucleotides match TRBD2. J was trimmed by 3 bases and V by 5 bases; bases with no gene match: 7. The CDR3 totals 16 residues. Per germline, CDR1 MNHNY and CDR2 SVGAGI (reference sequence). CDR3 in DNA: TGTGCCAGCAGTCGACGGAGCGGGGGGGACTACAATGAGCAGTTCTTC. Translation gives CASSRRSGGDYNEQFF.

The V call is TRBV27, the J call TRBJ2-1, with D perhaps TRBD1 or TRBD2 (5 bases each). This CDR3 region has 14 residues. Trimming pared 4 bases from V and 12 bases from J, leaving 19 bases between. The germline CDR1 and CDR2 sequences are MNHEY and SMNVEV (reference sequence). The chain's CDR3 is CASSSGTAVSPQFF. The CDR3 bases are TGTGCCAGCAGTTCCGGGACGGCAGTCTCCCCGCAGTTCTTC.

The chain uses TRBV19 and TRBJ1-5, with 7 nucleotides matching TRBD1. Germline V lookup: CDR1 LNHDA, CDR2 SQIVND (reference sequence). The CDR3 extends over 16 amino acids. The V gene end was trimmed by 3 bases and the J gene end by 6 bases; junction bases not matched to a gene: 11. CDR3 in DNA: TGTGCCAGTAGTATCGCGAGGCGACAGGGAGCTCAGCCCCAGCATTTT. It encodes CASSIARRQGAQPQHF.

Written as DNA, the CDR3 is TGTGCCATCAGTGAGCCAAGACACACTGAAGCTTTCTTT. Translated, it gives CAISEPRHTEAFF. The J gene is TRBJ1-1, the V gene TRBV10-3, with D unclear. This CDR3 has 13 residues. Trimming shortened V by 2 bases and J by 3 bases, and 7 bases separated the two germline ends. Germline V gene data show CDR1 as ENHRY and CDR2 as SYGVKD.

This chain joins TRBV9 and TRBJ2-7, with 9 bases that match TRBD1. With V trimmed by 2 bases and J by 5 bases, 5 bases remained unmatched. The CDR3 is 14 residues long. Germline CDR1 and CDR2: SGDLS and YYNGEE. CDR3 sequence: CASSVGQGPHEQYF. CDR3 sequence (DNA): TGTGCCAGCAGCGTCGGACAGGGGCCACACGAGCAGTACTTC.

The chain combines TRBV9 with TRBJ2-3, with 7 bases aligning to TRBD1. The CDR3 spans 17 residues. CDR1 is SGDLS, CDR2 YYNGEE, per germline. Trimming at V came to 3 bases and at J to 0 bases, leaving 10 bases not matched to a gene. The CDR3 region is CASSGLPGQPSTDTQYF. The CDR3 DNA reads TGTGCCAGCAGCGGGCTCCCGGGACAGCCTAGCACAGATACGCAGTATTTT.

The chain joins TRBV19 to TRBJ1-6; TRBD1 matches at 10 bases. The CDR3 extends over 16 amino acids. V lost 4 bases, J lost 7 bases, and 7 bases stayed unmatched. The germline CDR1 and CDR2 sequences are LNHDA and SQIVND (reference sequence). The CDR3 loop is CASSKQRQGANSPLHF. The CDR3 DNA is TGTGCCAGTAGTAAACAAAGACAGGGGGCGAATTCACCCCTCCACTTT.

The chain employs TRBV5-1 and TRBJ1-6; D is unresolved. Trimming took off 5 bases at V and 6 bases at J, with 18 bases between the two ends. Germline values: CDR1 SGHRS, CDR2 YFSETQ. The CDR3 covers 16 residues. The CDR3 here is CASSPTPSEINSPLHF. The CDR3 DNA follows: TGCGCCAGCAGTCCGACCCCGAGCGAGATTAATTCACCCCTCCACTTT. The whole variable domain, remainder taken from reference TRBV5-1 and TRBJ1-6, is KAGVTQTPRYLIKTRGQQVTLSCSPISGHRSVSWYQQTPGQGLQFLFEYFSETQRNKGNFPGRFSGRQFSNSRSEMNVSTLELGDSALYLCASSPTPSEINSPLHFGNGTRLTVT.